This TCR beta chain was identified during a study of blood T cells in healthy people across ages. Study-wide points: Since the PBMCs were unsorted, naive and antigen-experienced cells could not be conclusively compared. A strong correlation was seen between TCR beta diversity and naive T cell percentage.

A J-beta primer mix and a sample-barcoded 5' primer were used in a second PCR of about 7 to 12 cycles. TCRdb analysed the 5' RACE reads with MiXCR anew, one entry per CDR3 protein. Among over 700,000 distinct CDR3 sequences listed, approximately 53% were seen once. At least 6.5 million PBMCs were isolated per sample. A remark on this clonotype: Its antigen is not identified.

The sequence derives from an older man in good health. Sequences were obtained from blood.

CDR3 bases: TGTGCCAGCAGCCAAGAAAGGCAGGGGAGTGTGTTGTACAATGAGCAGTTCTTC. Encoded protein: CASSQERQGSVLYNEQFF. The chain uses TRBV14 and TRBJ2-1; tentative D call: TRBD1 (6 bases). V lost 0 bases to trimming and J lost 4 bases, with 19 bases between them. This CDR3 comprises 18 residues. Germline-derived CDR1 and CDR2 are SGHDN and FVKESK.